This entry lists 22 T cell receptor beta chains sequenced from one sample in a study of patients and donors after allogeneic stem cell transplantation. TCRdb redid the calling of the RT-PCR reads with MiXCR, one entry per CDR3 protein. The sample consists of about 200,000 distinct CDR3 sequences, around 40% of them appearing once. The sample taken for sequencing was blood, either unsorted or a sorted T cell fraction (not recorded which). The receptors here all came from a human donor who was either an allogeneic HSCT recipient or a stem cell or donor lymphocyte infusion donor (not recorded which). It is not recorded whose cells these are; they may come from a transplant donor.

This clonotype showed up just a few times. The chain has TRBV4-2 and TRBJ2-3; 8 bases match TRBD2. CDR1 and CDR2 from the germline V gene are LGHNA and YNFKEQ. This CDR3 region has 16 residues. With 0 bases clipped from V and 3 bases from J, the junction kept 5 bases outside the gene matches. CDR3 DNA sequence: TGTGCCAGCAGCCAAGATGCGGGGGGTGGTACAGATACGCAGTATTTT. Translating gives CASSQDAGGGTDTQYF.

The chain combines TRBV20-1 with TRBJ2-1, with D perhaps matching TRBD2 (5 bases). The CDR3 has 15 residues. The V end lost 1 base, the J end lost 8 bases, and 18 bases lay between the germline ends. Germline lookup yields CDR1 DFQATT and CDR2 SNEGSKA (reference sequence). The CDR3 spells CSARGAGSWRYEQFF. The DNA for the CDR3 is TGCAGTGCTAGAGGGGCCGGGTCCTGGAGGTATGAGCAGTTCTTC.

CDR3 bases: TGCGCCAGCAGCTTGGCGGGGCTGGAGTGGAATGAGCAGTTCTTC. Encoded protein: CASSLAGLEWNEQFF. V and J are TRBV5-1 and TRBJ2-1; D might be TRBD1 or TRBD2, each matching 5 bases. With 0 bases removed from V and 7 bases from J, the gap between germline ends came to 14 bases. The CDR3 loop spans 15 amino acids. The germline CDR1 and CDR2 sequences are SGHRS and YFSETQ.

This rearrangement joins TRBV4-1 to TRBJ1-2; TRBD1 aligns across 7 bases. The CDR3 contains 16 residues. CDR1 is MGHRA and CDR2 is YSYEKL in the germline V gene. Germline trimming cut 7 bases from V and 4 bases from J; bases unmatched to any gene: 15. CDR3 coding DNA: TGCGCCAGCACCCTGGGACAGATCGGGTACCCCTATGGCTACACCTTC. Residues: CASTLGQIGYPYGYTF.

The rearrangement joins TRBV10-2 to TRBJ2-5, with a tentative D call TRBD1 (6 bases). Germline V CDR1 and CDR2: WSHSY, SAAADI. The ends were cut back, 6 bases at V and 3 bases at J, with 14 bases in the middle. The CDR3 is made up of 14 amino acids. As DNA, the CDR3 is TGCGCCAGCAGCCGGGACACCTATAAAGAGACCCAGTACTTC. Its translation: CASSRDTYKETQYF.

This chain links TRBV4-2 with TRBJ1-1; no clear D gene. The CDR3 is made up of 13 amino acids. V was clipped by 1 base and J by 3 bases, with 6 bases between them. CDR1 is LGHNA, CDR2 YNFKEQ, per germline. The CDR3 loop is CASSQVRDTEAFF. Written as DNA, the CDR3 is TGTGCCAGCAGCCAAGTAAGAGACACTGAAGCTTTCTTT.

Here the CDR3 reads CASSLDARQPQHF. CDR3 DNA sequence: TGTGCCAGCAGCTTAGATGCTCGTCAGCCCCAGCATTTT. V usage is TRBV7-9 and J usage is TRBJ1-5; D is ambiguous. Between the trimmed V and J ends, which lost 1 base and 6 bases, there was a span of 7 bases. The V gene's germline CDR1 is SEHNR and CDR2 FQNEAQ (reference sequence). The CDR3 loop spans 13 amino acids.

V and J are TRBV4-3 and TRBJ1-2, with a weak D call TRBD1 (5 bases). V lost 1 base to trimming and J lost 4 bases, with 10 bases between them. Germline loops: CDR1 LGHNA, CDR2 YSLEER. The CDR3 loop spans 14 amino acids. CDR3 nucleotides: TGCGCCAGCAGCCAAGGCAGGGAAGTCTATGGCTACACCTTC. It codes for CASSQGREVYGYTF.

CDR3 DNA sequence: TGCGCCAGCAGCTTGAGACAGGGGGCAACCTATGGCTACACCTTC. Translating gives CASSLRQGATYGYTF. This chain uses TRBV5-1 with TRBJ1-2, with TRBD1 matching 10 bases. The CDR3 length is 15 residues. The germline V gene has CDR1 SGHRS and CDR2 YFSETQ. The ends lost 1 base at V and 4 bases at J; junction bases unmatched: 4.

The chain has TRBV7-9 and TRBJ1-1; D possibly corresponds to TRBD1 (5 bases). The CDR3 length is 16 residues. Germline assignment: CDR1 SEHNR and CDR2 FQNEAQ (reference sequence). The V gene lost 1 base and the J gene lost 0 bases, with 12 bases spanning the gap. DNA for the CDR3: TGTGCCAGCAGCTTAGATCGGGGACCGATGAACACTGAAGCTTTCTTT. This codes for CASSLDRGPMNTEAFF. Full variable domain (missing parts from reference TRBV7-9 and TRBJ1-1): DTGVSQNPRHKITKRGQNVTFRCDPISEHNRLYWYRQTLGQGPEFLTYFQNEAQLEKSRLLSDRFSAERPKGSFSTLEIQRTEQGDSAMYLCASSLDRGPMNTEAFFGQGTRLTVV.

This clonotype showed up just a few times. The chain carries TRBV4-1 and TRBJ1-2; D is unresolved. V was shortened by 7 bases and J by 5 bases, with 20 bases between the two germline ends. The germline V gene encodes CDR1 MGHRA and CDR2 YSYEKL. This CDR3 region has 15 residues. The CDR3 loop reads CASTPSEVGPYGYTF. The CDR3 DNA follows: TGCGCCAGCACGCCCTCCGAGGTAGGGCCGTATGGCTACACCTTC.

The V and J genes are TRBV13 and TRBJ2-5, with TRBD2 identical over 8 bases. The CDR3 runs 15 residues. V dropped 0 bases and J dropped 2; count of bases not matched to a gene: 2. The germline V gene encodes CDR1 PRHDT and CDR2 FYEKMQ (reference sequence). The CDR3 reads CASSLGTSGQETQYF. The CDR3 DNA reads TGTGCCAGCAGCTTAGGAACTAGCGGACAAGAGACCCAGTACTTC.

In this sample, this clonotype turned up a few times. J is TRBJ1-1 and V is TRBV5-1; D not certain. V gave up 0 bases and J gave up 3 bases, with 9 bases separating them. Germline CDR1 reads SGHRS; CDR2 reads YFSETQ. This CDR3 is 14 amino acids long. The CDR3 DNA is TGCGCCAGCAGCTTGGCCCCGCAATACACTGAAGCTTTCTTT. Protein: CASSLAPQYTEAFF.

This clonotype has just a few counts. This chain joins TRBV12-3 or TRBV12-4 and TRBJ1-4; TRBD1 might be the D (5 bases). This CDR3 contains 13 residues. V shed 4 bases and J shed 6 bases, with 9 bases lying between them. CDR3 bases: TGTGCCAGCAGTTCCGCCAGGGATGAAAAACTGTTTTTT. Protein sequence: CASSSARDEKLFF.

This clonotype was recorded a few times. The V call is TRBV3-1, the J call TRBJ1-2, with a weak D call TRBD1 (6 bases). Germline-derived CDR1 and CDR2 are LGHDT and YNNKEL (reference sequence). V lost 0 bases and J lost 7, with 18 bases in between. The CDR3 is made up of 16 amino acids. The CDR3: CASSQEDQGPAGGYTF. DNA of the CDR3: TGTGCCAGCAGCCAAGAAGACCAGGGGCCAGCCGGTGGCTACACCTTC.

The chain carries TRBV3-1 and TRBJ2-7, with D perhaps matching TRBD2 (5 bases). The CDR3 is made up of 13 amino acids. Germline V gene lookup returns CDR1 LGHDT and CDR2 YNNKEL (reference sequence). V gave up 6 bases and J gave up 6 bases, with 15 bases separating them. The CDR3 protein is CASSRTGNSEQYF. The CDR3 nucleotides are TGTGCCAGCAGTCGAACGGGGAATAGCGAGCAGTACTTC.

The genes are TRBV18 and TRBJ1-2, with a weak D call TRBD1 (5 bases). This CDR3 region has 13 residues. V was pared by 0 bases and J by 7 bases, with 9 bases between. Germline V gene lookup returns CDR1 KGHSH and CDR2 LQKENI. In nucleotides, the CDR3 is TGTGCCAGCTCACCACCGATCAGGGTTGGCTACACCTTC. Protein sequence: CASSPPIRVGYTF.

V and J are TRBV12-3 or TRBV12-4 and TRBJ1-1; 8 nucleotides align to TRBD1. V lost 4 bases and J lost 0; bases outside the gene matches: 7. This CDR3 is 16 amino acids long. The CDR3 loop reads CASSSHRGGLNTEAFF. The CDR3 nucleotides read TGTGCCAGCAGTTCCCACAGGGGGGGCCTGAACACTGAAGCTTTCTTT.

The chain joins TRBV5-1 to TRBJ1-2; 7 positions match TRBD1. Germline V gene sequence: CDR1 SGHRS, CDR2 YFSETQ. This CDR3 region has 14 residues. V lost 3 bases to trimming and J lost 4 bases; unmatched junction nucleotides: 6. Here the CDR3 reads CASSSVGTVYGYTF. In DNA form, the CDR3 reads TGCGCCAGCAGCTCGGTTGGGACAGTCTATGGCTACACCTTC. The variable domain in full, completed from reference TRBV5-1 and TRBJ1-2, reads KAGVTQTPRYLIKTRGQQVTLSCSPISGHRSVSWYQQTPGQGLQFLFEYFSETQRNKGNFPGRFSGRQFSNSRSEMNVSTLELGDSALYLCASSSVGTVYGYTFGSGTRLTVV.

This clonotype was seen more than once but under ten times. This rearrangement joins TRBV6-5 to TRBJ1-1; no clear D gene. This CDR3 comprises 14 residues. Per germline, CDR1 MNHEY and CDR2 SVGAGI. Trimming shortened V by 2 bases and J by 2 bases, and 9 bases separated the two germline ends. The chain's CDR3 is CASSYDRSNTEAFF. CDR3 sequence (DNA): TGTGCCAGCAGTTACGATCGGTCTAACACTGAAGCTTTCTTT.

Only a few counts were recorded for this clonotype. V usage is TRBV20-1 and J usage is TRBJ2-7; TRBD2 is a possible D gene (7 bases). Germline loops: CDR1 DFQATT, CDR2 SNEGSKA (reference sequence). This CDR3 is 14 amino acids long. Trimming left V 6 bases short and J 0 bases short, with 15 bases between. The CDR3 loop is CSAFRGGSSYEQYF. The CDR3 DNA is TGCAGTGCCTTTAGGGGGGGGAGCTCCTACGAGCAGTACTTC.

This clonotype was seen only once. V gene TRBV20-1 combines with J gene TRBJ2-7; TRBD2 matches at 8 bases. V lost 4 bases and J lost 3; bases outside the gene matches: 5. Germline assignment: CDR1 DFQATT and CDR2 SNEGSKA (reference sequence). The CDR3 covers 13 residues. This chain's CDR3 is CSATRAGGYEQYF. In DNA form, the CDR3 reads TGCAGTGCTACAAGGGCGGGGGGCTACGAGCAGTACTTC.